A selection of T cell receptor beta chains follows, all from one sample in a study of CD8 T cells in Susac syndrome. TCRdb re-called the immunoSEQ multiplex PCR reads with MiXCR, one entry per CDR3 protein. The sample lists some 300,000 distinct CDR3 sequences; 85% were seen once. The sequenced material came from CD8+ T cells from PBMCs. The receptors were gathered from a human donor with multiple sclerosis. Each CDR3 is given with its conserved first and last residue. Fields, in order: V gene, clone size, D gene, J gene, CDR3 protein, CDR3 DNA. The D gene is left open where the match is weak. Where a row states a size, it is once, few, many or the class of an expanded clone; other rows omit it.

v_gene: TRBV13
abundance: NA
d_gene: TRBD1
j_gene: TRBJ2-3
CDR3aa: CASSNDRDATDTQYF
CDR3nt: TGTGCCAGCAGCAACGACAGGGATGCTACAGATACGCAGTATTTT

v_gene: TRBV5-4
abundance: NA
d_gene: NA
j_gene: TRBJ2-3
CDR3aa: CASSLQVEGDTQYF
CDR3nt: TGTGCCAGCAGCCTTCAAGTGGAGGGAGATACGCAGTATTTT

v_gene: TRBV4-3
abundance: NA
d_gene: NA
j_gene: TRBJ1-2
CDR3aa: CASSQDRSEGGYTF
CDR3nt: TGCGCCAGCAGCCAAGATCGATCGGAGGGTGGCTACACCTTC

v_gene: TRBV6-4
abundance: once
d_gene: TRBD2
j_gene: TRBJ2-3
CDR3aa: CASSRGGSTDTQYF
CDR3nt: TGTGCCAGCAGTCGGGGGGGGAGCACAGATACGCAGTATTTT

v_gene: TRBV11-2
abundance: NA
d_gene: TRBD1
j_gene: TRBJ2-7
CDR3aa: CASSLGTGGYKSYEQYF
CDR3nt: TGTGCCAGCAGCTTAGGGACAGGGGGTTACAAGTCCTACGAGCAGTACTTC

v_gene: TRBV10-2
abundance: NA
d_gene: NA
j_gene: TRBJ1-1
CDR3aa: CASSEDGVTYMNTEAFF
CDR3nt: TGCGCCAGCAGTGAAGACGGTGTGACTTACATGAACACTGAAGCTTTCTTT

v_gene: TRBV7-9
abundance: NA
d_gene: NA
j_gene: TRBJ1-2
CDR3aa: CASSLADRFHTF
CDR3nt: TGTGCCAGCAGCTTAGCTGACAGATTTCACACCTTC

v_gene: TRBV6-5
abundance: few
d_gene: NA
j_gene: TRBJ2-7
CDR3aa: CASSYRDWDEQYF
CDR3nt: TGTGCCAGCAGTTACCGGGACTGGGACGAGCAGTACTTC

v_gene: TRBV12-3/TRBV12-4
abundance: NA
d_gene: NA
j_gene: TRBJ2-7
CDR3aa: CASSLGGTVEQYF
CDR3nt: TGTGCCAGCAGCTTGGGGGGCACGGTCGAGCAGTACTTC

v_gene: TRBV28
abundance: NA
d_gene: NA
j_gene: TRBJ2-1
CDR3aa: CASGEIIGKWGDGGEQFF
CDR3nt: TGTGCCAGCGGAGAGATCATCGGGAAGTGGGGCGACGGTGGTGAGCAGTTCTTC

v_gene: TRBV5-1
abundance: NA
d_gene: NA
j_gene: TRBJ2-5
CDR3aa: CASRGEERQETQYF
CDR3nt: TGCGCCAGCAGAGGGGAGGAGCGGCAAGAGACCCAGTACTTC

v_gene: TRBV13
abundance: NA
d_gene: NA
j_gene: TRBJ1-3
CDR3aa: CASSLGRVESGNTIYF
CDR3nt: TGTGCCAGCAGCTTAGGCCGGGTGGAATCTGGAAACACCATATATTTT

v_gene: TRBV7-6
abundance: NA
d_gene: NA
j_gene: TRBJ2-7
CDR3aa: CASSIASGGGEQYF
CDR3nt: TGTGCCAGCAGCATCGCTAGCGGAGGGGGCGAGCAGTACTTC

v_gene: TRBV7-3
abundance: NA
d_gene: NA
j_gene: TRBJ1-1
CDR3aa: CASSQTGLMNTEAFF
CDR3nt: TGTGCCAGCAGCCAAACGGGGTTAATGAACACTGAAGCTTTCTTT

v_gene: TRBV7-9
abundance: NA
d_gene: TRBD1
j_gene: TRBJ1-1
CDR3aa: CASSQPWDRAAGPEAFF
CDR3nt: TGTGCCAGCAGCCAGCCGTGGGACAGGGCCGCGGGACCTGAAGCTTTCTTT

v_gene: TRBV20-1
abundance: NA
d_gene: TRBD1
j_gene: TRBJ2-5
CDR3aa: CSAADRGRRYQETQYF
CDR3nt: TGCAGTGCTGCGGACAGGGGGCGACGTTACCAAGAGACCCAGTACTTC

v_gene: TRBV19
abundance: NA
d_gene: NA
j_gene: TRBJ2-2
CDR3aa: CASSILAGLDTGELFF
CDR3nt: TGTGCCAGTAGTATACTCGCGGGACTGGACACCGGGGAGCTGTTTTTT

v_gene: TRBV7-9
abundance: NA
d_gene: TRBD1
j_gene: TRBJ2-3
CDR3aa: CASSRTGVLDTQYF
CDR3nt: TGTGCCAGCAGTCGGACAGGGGTTTTAGATACGCAGTATTTT

v_gene: TRBV28
abundance: few
d_gene: TRBD2
j_gene: TRBJ2-7
CDR3aa: CASSLLAGGHEQYF
CDR3nt: TGTGCCAGCAGTTTACTAGCGGGAGGACACGAGCAGTACTTC

v_gene: TRBV7-2
abundance: NA
d_gene: NA
j_gene: TRBJ2-7
CDR3aa: CASSLVWEGGFPGQYF
CDR3nt: TGTGCCAGCAGCTTAGTTTGGGAGGGGGGTTTTCCCGGGCAGTACTTC

v_gene: TRBV27
abundance: NA
d_gene: NA
j_gene: TRBJ2-2
CDR3aa: CASSNSGELFF
CDR3nt: TGTGCCAGCAGTAACAGCGGGGAGCTGTTTTTT

v_gene: TRBV5-1
abundance: NA
d_gene: NA
j_gene: TRBJ2-1
CDR3aa: CASSSNEGAYNEQFF
CDR3nt: TGCGCCAGCAGCTCTAATGAGGGGGCCTACAATGAGCAGTTCTTC

v_gene: TRBV4-1
abundance: NA
d_gene: NA
j_gene: TRBJ1-2
CDR3aa: CASSQAPGESYGYTF
CDR3nt: TGCGCCAGCAGCCAAGCTCCAGGGGAGTCCTATGGCTACACCTTC

v_gene: TRBV12-5
abundance: NA
d_gene: TRBD1
j_gene: TRBJ1-2
CDR3aa: CASGRTGPIYGYTF
CDR3nt: TGTGCTAGTGGACGGACAGGGCCTATCTATGGCTACACCTTC

v_gene: TRBV15
abundance: NA
d_gene: NA
j_gene: TRBJ1-5
CDR3aa: CATRVYGGNQPQHF
CDR3nt: TGTGCCACTAGGGTCTATGGGGGCAATCAGCCCCAGCATTTT

v_gene: TRBV13
abundance: NA
d_gene: NA
j_gene: TRBJ2-7
CDR3aa: CASSPPQDKPYEQYF
CDR3nt: TGTGCCAGCAGCCCGCCCCAAGACAAGCCCTACGAGCAGTACTTC

v_gene: TRBV28
abundance: NA
d_gene: TRBD1
j_gene: TRBJ2-7
CDR3aa: CASSRDRELYEQYF
CDR3nt: TGTGCCAGCAGTCGGGACAGAGAACTATACGAGCAGTACTTC

v_gene: TRBV27
abundance: NA
d_gene: TRBD2
j_gene: TRBJ2-3
CDR3aa: CASSLLGREGQDTQYF
CDR3nt: TGTGCCAGCAGTTTATTAGGGCGGGAGGGCCAAGATACGCAGTATTTT

v_gene: TRBV7-9
abundance: NA
d_gene: TRBD1
j_gene: TRBJ1-5
CDR3aa: CASSLADRGDQPQHF
CDR3nt: TGTGCCAGCAGCTTGGCGGACAGGGGCGATCAGCCCCAGCATTTT

v_gene: TRBV15
abundance: once
d_gene: NA
j_gene: TRBJ2-1
CDR3aa: CATSSGNNEQFF
CDR3nt: TGTGCCACCAGCAGCGGGAACAATGAGCAGTTCTTC

v_gene: TRBV7-9
abundance: NA
d_gene: TRBD1
j_gene: TRBJ1-2
CDR3aa: CASSSFLDRGPYGYTF
CDR3nt: TGTGCCAGCAGCTCGTTCCTGGACAGGGGGCCCTATGGCTACACCTTC

v_gene: TRBV6-2/TRBV6-3
abundance: once
d_gene: TRBD2
j_gene: TRBJ2-1
CDR3aa: CASKHGMAFAGTSGIYNEQFF
CDR3nt: TGTGCCAGCAAACACGGGATGGCGTTTGCCGGGACTAGCGGGATCTACAATGAGCAGTTCTTC

v_gene: TRBV30
abundance: NA
d_gene: NA
j_gene: TRBJ1-1
CDR3aa: CAWALAAGSEAFF
CDR3nt: TGTGCCTGGGCTCTTGCTGCAGGCAGTGAAGCTTTCTTT

v_gene: TRBV6-6
abundance: NA
d_gene: TRBD1
j_gene: TRBJ1-2
CDR3aa: CASSPTGNGNYGYTF
CDR3nt: TGTGCCAGCAGCCCGACAGGGAATGGAAACTATGGCTACACCTTC

v_gene: TRBV6-5
abundance: NA
d_gene: NA
j_gene: TRBJ2-1
CDR3aa: CASSYSTPQGNEQFF
CDR3nt: TGTGCCAGCAGTTACTCGACTCCGCAGGGTAATGAGCAGTTCTTC

v_gene: TRBV6-1
abundance: NA
d_gene: TRBD2
j_gene: TRBJ2-5
CDR3aa: CASRVPGLAAETQYF
CDR3nt: TGTGCCAGCAGGGTACCAGGACTAGCGGCAGAGACCCAGTACTTC

v_gene: TRBV6-1
abundance: NA
d_gene: NA
j_gene: TRBJ2-2
CDR3aa: CASRRQLTGELFF
CDR3nt: TGTGCCAGCAGGAGACAGTTAACCGGGGAGCTGTTTTTT

v_gene: TRBV10-3
abundance: NA
d_gene: NA
j_gene: TRBJ2-1
CDR3aa: CAISTGGQSSYNEQFF
CDR3nt: TGTGCCATCAGTACTGGGGGTCAATCTTCCTACAATGAGCAGTTCTTC

v_gene: TRBV19
abundance: NA
d_gene: TRBD2
j_gene: TRBJ2-1
CDR3aa: CASSSLLAGGDNEQFF
CDR3nt: TGTGCCAGTAGTAGCCTCCTAGCGGGAGGGGACAATGAGCAGTTCTTC

v_gene: TRBV30
abundance: NA
d_gene: NA
j_gene: TRBJ1-1
CDR3aa: CAWSLGPYTEAFF
CDR3nt: TGTGCCTGGAGCCTCGGACCGTACACTGAAGCTTTCTTT

v_gene: TRBV5-1
abundance: NA
d_gene: TRBD2
j_gene: TRBJ2-2
CDR3aa: CASSPGLAGVGELFF
CDR3nt: TGCGCCAGCAGCCCGGGACTAGCGGGAGTTGGGGAGCTGTTTTTT

v_gene: TRBV7-9
abundance: NA
d_gene: NA
j_gene: TRBJ2-1
CDR3aa: CASSFRTIYNEQFF
CDR3nt: TGTGCCAGCAGCTTCCGGACTATCTACAATGAGCAGTTCTTC

v_gene: TRBV9
abundance: once
d_gene: NA
j_gene: TRBJ1-1
CDR3aa: CASSVGDPTEAFF
CDR3nt: TGTGCCAGCAGCGTGGGAGACCCCACTGAAGCTTTCTTT

v_gene: TRBV4-1
abundance: few
d_gene: TRBD1
j_gene: TRBJ2-5
CDR3aa: CASSQDRGFYQETQYF
CDR3nt: TGCGCCAGCAGCCAGGACAGGGGATTCTACCAAGAGACCCAGTACTTC

v_gene: TRBV20-1
abundance: NA
d_gene: NA
j_gene: TRBJ1-1
CDR3aa: CSAPVWALDTEAFF
CDR3nt: TGCAGTGCCCCTGTATGGGCCTTGGACACTGAAGCTTTCTTT

v_gene: TRBV28
abundance: NA
d_gene: NA
j_gene: TRBJ1-5
CDR3aa: CASMGNQPQHF
CDR3nt: TGTGCCAGCATGGGCAATCAGCCCCAGCATTTT

v_gene: TRBV9
abundance: NA
d_gene: NA
j_gene: TRBJ2-2
CDR3aa: CASSVGVGGLNTGELFF
CDR3nt: TGTGCCAGCAGCGTAGGAGTGGGAGGTCTGAACACCGGGGAGCTGTTTTTT

v_gene: TRBV29-1
abundance: NA
d_gene: NA
j_gene: TRBJ1-1
CDR3aa: CSVAPPLIDNTEAFF
CDR3nt: TGCAGCGTGGCCCCACCTCTTATTGATAACACTGAAGCTTTCTTT

v_gene: TRBV6-4
abundance: NA
d_gene: TRBD2
j_gene: TRBJ2-1
CDR3aa: CASSNAGEAYNEQFF
CDR3nt: TGTGCCAGCAGTAATGCGGGAGAGGCCTACAATGAGCAGTTCTTC

v_gene: TRBV10-1
abundance: NA
d_gene: NA
j_gene: TRBJ2-2
CDR3aa: CASSEYTGKNTGELFF
CDR3nt: TGCGCCAGCAGTGAGTATACAGGGAAGAACACCGGGGAGCTGTTTTTT

v_gene: TRBV19
abundance: NA
d_gene: TRBD2
j_gene: TRBJ2-1
CDR3aa: CASSIDLLGPLAGGDEQFF
CDR3nt: TGTGCCAGTAGTATAGATCTCTTAGGACCCCTAGCGGGAGGAGATGAGCAGTTCTTC

v_gene: TRBV28
abundance: NA
d_gene: NA
j_gene: TRBJ2-3
CDR3aa: CASSLSVTTDTQYF
CDR3nt: TGTGCCAGCAGTTTATCGGTCACCACAGATACGCAGTATTTT

v_gene: TRBV28
abundance: NA
d_gene: NA
j_gene: TRBJ2-7
CDR3aa: CASSFTETYEQYF
CDR3nt: TGTGCCAGCAGTTTTACGGAGACCTACGAGCAGTACTTC

v_gene: TRBV20-1
abundance: once
d_gene: NA
j_gene: TRBJ2-3
CDR3aa: CSASPWSSGPDTQYF
CDR3nt: TGCAGTGCTTCCCCATGGTCCTCTGGCCCAGATACGCAGTATTTT

v_gene: TRBV15
abundance: NA
d_gene: NA
j_gene: TRBJ1-1
CDR3aa: CATSSTGAEAFF
CDR3nt: TGTGCCACCAGCAGCACCGGGGCTGAAGCTTTCTTT

v_gene: TRBV13
abundance: NA
d_gene: TRBD2
j_gene: TRBJ2-3
CDR3aa: CASSFGTSGFRTDTQYF
CDR3nt: TGTGCCAGCAGCTTCGGGACTAGCGGTTTTAGGACAGATACGCAGTATTTT

v_gene: TRBV20-1
abundance: NA
d_gene: TRBD2
j_gene: TRBJ2-3
CDR3aa: CSVKGLAGVVDTQYF
CDR3nt: TGCAGCGTGAAAGGACTAGCGGGAGTCGTAGATACGCAGTATTTT

v_gene: TRBV7-9
abundance: few
d_gene: TRBD1
j_gene: TRBJ2-7
CDR3aa: CASSLVVTGTYEQYF
CDR3nt: TGTGCCAGCAGCTTAGTGGTGACAGGGACCTACGAGCAGTACTTC

v_gene: TRBV5-6
abundance: once
d_gene: TRBD1
j_gene: TRBJ2-1
CDR3aa: CASTLGGQGKHEQFF
CDR3nt: TGTGCCAGCACTCTCGGGGGACAGGGGAAACATGAGCAGTTCTTC

v_gene: TRBV7-9
abundance: NA
d_gene: NA
j_gene: TRBJ2-1
CDR3aa: CASSLSLAGPTYNEQFF
CDR3nt: TGTGCCAGCAGCTTAAGCCTGGCGGGGCCAACCTACAATGAGCAGTTCTTC